One sample yielded the 22 T cell receptor beta chains listed below, sequenced in a study of T cells in localized non-small cell lung cancer. The assay was immunoSEQ multiplex PCR, and TCRdb's table has in-frame clones only and misses some. The sample carries about 2,800 clones, around 22% recorded once. Source: lung tumor tissue, taken before any cancer treatment. The receptors were sampled from a female donor older than 55 with stage I lung adenocarcinoma.

This clone is medium-sized within its sample. This chain uses TRBV11-3 with TRBJ2-3; the match to TRBD2 covers 10 bases. V shed 7 bases and J 3 bases; nucleotides not matched to a gene: 4. The CDR3 consists of 14 residues. In germline, CDR1 is SGHNT, CDR2 YENEEA. The DNA for the CDR3 is TGTGCCAGCAAGAGCGGGAGGGCAACAGATACGCAGTATTTT. Its protein product is CASKSGRATDTQYF.

This clone was seen a handful of times. The chain couples TRBV11-3 to TRBJ2-2; possibly TRBD2 for D (6 bases). CDR3 length: 15 amino acids. The germline V and J ends were trimmed by 3 bases and 6 bases, with 14 bases remaining between them. CDR1 and CDR2 (germline): SGHNT, YENEEA. The CDR3 here is CASSLLLASAGELFF. The CDR3 DNA sequence: TGTGCCAGCAGCTTGCTACTAGCTAGTGCCGGGGAGCTGTTTTTT. Filled out from reference TRBV11-3 and TRBJ2-2, the complete variable domain reads EAGVVQSPRYKIIEKKQPVAFWCNPISGHNTLYWYLQNLGQGPELLIRYENEEAVDDSQLPKDRFSAERLKGVDSTLKIQPAELGDSAVYLCASSLLLASAGELFFGEGSRLTVL.

This clone is labeled as medium-sized. Here the CDR3 DNA reads TGCGCCAGCAGCCAAGAAGGCTCGAGACGAAGCACAGATACGCAGTATTTT. The encoded protein is CASSQEGSRRSTDTQYF. The chain has TRBV1 and TRBJ2-3. TRBV1 counts as a pseudogene. This CDR3 region has 17 residues.

This clone was counted between two and nine times. This CDR3 reads CAWSATRGNSPLHF. CDR3 coding DNA: TGTGCCTGGAGTGCTACCCGGGGCAACTCACCCCTCCACTTT. The chain recombines TRBV30 with TRBJ1-6; TRBD1 might be the D (5 bases). This CDR3 is 14 amino acids long. Germline-derived CDR1 and CDR2 are GTSNPN and SVGIG (reference sequence). The V end lost 1 base, the J end lost 10 bases, and 14 bases lay between the germline ends.

The chain couples TRBV7-2 to TRBJ2-5; 7 positions agree with TRBD1. V trimming: 8 bases; J trimming: 7 bases; junction bases outside the gene matches: 10. The CDR3 spans 13 residues. The germline CDR1 and CDR2 sequences are SGHTA and FQGNSA. CDR3 nucleotides: TGTGCCAGCGGGTCGACAGGGAAGGCGACCCAGTACTTC. Amino acid sequence: CASGSTGKATQYF.

This clone has more than one count but fewer than ten. This rearrangement joins TRBV9 to TRBJ1-2, with a tentative D call TRBD1 (6 bases). V gave up 4 bases and J gave up 6 bases, with 10 bases separating them. This CDR3 is built from 12 residues. CDR1 SGDLS and CDR2 YYNGEE come from the germline V gene. CDR3 DNA sequence: TGTGCCAGCAGCAATTCAGGGGATGGCTACACCTTC. It codes for CASSNSGDGYTF.

The genes are TRBV7-2 and TRBJ2-7; the D is unclear. In germline, CDR1 is SGHTA, CDR2 FQGNSA. The V gene lost 0 bases and the J gene lost 4 bases, with 7 bases spanning the gap. This CDR3 is built from 13 residues. CDR3 sequence reads: CASSLAQRYEQYF. DNA for the CDR3: TGTGCCAGCAGCTTAGCACAGAGATACGAGCAGTACTTC.

This clone is medium-sized (0.01 to 0.1%) in the sample. V and J are TRBV4-1 and TRBJ1-3, with D tentatively TRBD1 (6 bases). CDR1 MGHRA and CDR2 YSYEKL come from the germline V gene. Trimming took 2 bases from V and 8 from J, leaving 13 bases between them. The CDR3 is 14 residues long. The CDR3 DNA is TGCGCCAGCAGCCAACAACAGGGAATTGACACCATATATTTT. It codes for CASSQQQGIDTIYF.

This clone was seen a handful of times. The chain employs TRBV11-3 and TRBJ1-1, with D possibly TRBD1 on 6 matching bases. The CDR3 length is 15 residues. V gave up 5 bases and J gave up 5 bases, with 18 bases separating them. Germline V CDR1 and CDR2: SGHNT, YENEEA. CDR3 nucleotides: TGTGCCAGCAGCCTAACCGAACAGGGACGAACTGAAGCTTTCTTT. Its translation: CASSLTEQGRTEAFF.

The V gene is TRBV6-8, the J gene TRBJ2-6, with 9 bases identical to TRBD2. Germline lookup yields CDR1 MNHGY and CDR2 SAAAGT. V was clipped by 7 bases and J by 0 bases; unmatched bases: 10. The CDR3 loop spans 18 amino acids. CDR3 coding DNA: TGTGCCAGCACCAACCTAGCGGGGACAACCTCTGGGGCCAACGTCCTGACTTTC. Translated: CASTNLAGTTSGANVLTF.

The rearrangement joins TRBV29-1 to TRBJ2-3, with 15 bases that match TRBD2. This CDR3 comprises 15 residues. The germline CDR1 and CDR2 sequences are SQVTM and ANQGSEA. The trim removed 4 bases at V and 10 bases at J, leaving 9 bases unmatched. CDR3 loop: CSVGGLAGGPPAQYF. The CDR3 DNA reads as TGCAGCGTTGGAGGACTAGCGGGAGGGCCACCCGCGCAGTATTTT.

This chain uses TRBV15 with TRBJ2-5; possibly TRBD1 for D (5 bases). Trimming removed 0 bases from V and 3 bases from J, with 11 bases in between. This CDR3 has 15 residues. The germline V gene encodes CDR1 LNHNV and CDR2 YYDKDF (reference sequence). The CDR3 loop is CATSRDQGRKETQYF. The DNA of the CDR3 is TGTGCCACCAGCAGAGATCAGGGCCGGAAAGAGACCCAGTACTTC.

The chain recombines TRBV19 with TRBJ1-1; a possible D gene is TRBD1 (6 bases). The V end was cut by 5 bases, the J end by 7 bases, with 14 bases between. Germline V lookup: CDR1 LNHDA, CDR2 SQIVND (reference sequence). This CDR3 has 13 residues. This CDR3 is CASSVDSSSEAFF. As DNA, the CDR3 is TGTGCCAGTAGTGTGGACAGCTCGAGTGAAGCTTTCTTT.

This clone turned up a few times. In nucleotides, the CDR3 is TGTGCCAGCAGAGATCAGGGGGCCCGGGTATACGAGCAGTACTTC. This gives the protein CASRDQGARVYEQYF. The J gene is TRBJ2-7, the V gene TRBV6-8, with 8 bases lining up with TRBD1. Germline CDR1 MNHGY, CDR2 SAAAGT. The CDR3 contains 15 residues. V shed 6 bases, J shed 4 bases, and the junction held 11 bases outside the gene matches.

This clone was seen once. The chain joins TRBV30 to TRBJ1-2; D is ambiguous. V gave up 1 base and J gave up 2 bases, with 2 bases separating them. The V gene's germline CDR1 is GTSNPN and CDR2 SVGIG (reference sequence). The CDR3 has 11 amino acids. For the CDR3, the DNA is TGTGCCTGGAGTGGAAACTATGGCTACACCTTC. It encodes CAWSGNYGYTF. The full variable domain, its missing parts supplied by reference TRBV30 and TRBJ1-2, is SQTIHQWPATLVQPVGSPLSLECTVEGTSNPNLYWYRQAAGRGLQLLFYSVGIGQISSEVPQNLSASRPQDRQFILSSKKLLLSDSGFYLCAWSGNYGYTFGSGTRLTVV.

J is TRBJ2-1 and V is TRBV29-1, with D maybe TRBD2 (5 bases). The ends were cut back, 5 bases at V and 4 bases at J, with 12 bases in the middle. Germline V gene sequence: CDR1 SQVTM, CDR2 ANQGSEA. CDR3 size: 13 residues. The CDR3 DNA follows: TGCAGCGTTAATTTGGGGAGTTACAATGAGCAGTTCTTC. This encodes CSVNLGSYNEQFF.

This chain uses TRBV9 with TRBJ2-1; a possible D gene is TRBD2 (6 bases). The V gene's germline CDR1 is SGDLS and CDR2 YYNGEE. The CDR3 runs 16 residues. Trimming removed 6 bases at V and 3 bases at J, with 19 bases between. DNA of the CDR3: TGTGCCAGCACCCCCCGGGGGAGAGAAGGCTACAATGAGCAGTTCTTC. It is translated as CASTPRGREGYNEQFF.

The chain links TRBV11-3 to TRBJ2-5; 10 bases fit TRBD1. This CDR3 spans 15 amino acids. Germline assignment: CDR1 SGHNT and CDR2 YENEEA. Trimming took 5 bases from V and 4 from J; bases not matched to a gene: 7. CDR3 bases: TGTGCCAGCAGCATGAGGACAGGGGGGGGAGAGACCCAGTACTTC. Protein: CASSMRTGGGETQYF.

The sample holds a few counts of this clone. The chain employs TRBV28 and TRBJ1-2; TRBD1 aligns across 11 bases. The trim removed 8 bases at V and 4 bases at J, leaving 0 bases unmatched. The CDR3 runs 12 residues. CDR1 and CDR2 from the germline V gene are MDHEN and SYDVKM. CDR3 sequence: CASGTGGYGYTF. CDR3 nucleotides: TGTGCCAGCGGGACAGGGGGCTATGGCTACACCTTC.

This clone occurred a few times. The chain combines TRBV11-3 with TRBJ1-4, with D perhaps TRBD1 (5 bases). With 5 bases removed from V and 6 bases from J, the gap between germline ends came to 19 bases. This CDR3 region has 16 residues. The V gene's germline CDR1 is SGHNT and CDR2 YENEEA. The chain's CDR3 is CASSPLNLGGHEKLFF. CDR3 sequence (DNA): TGTGCCAGCAGCCCCCTTAATCTGGGGGGACATGAAAAACTGTTTTTT.

The chain links TRBV11-3 to TRBJ2-3; TRBD2 aligns across 14 bases. The germline V gene has CDR1 SGHNT and CDR2 YENEEA. The CDR3 is 18 amino acids. Unmatched junction bases numbered 9, after V lost 5 bases and J lost 2 bases. The CDR3 DNA follows: TGTGCCAGCAGCCTGAAACCGGGACTAGCGGGAGCCACAGATACGCAGTATTTT. It specifies CASSLKPGLAGATDTQYF.

The chain has TRBV28 and TRBJ1-4; D unclear. The V end lost 4 bases, the J end lost 1 base, and 7 bases lay between the germline ends. CDR1 MDHEN and CDR2 SYDVKM come from the germline V gene. This CDR3 has 14 residues. CDR3 in DNA: TGTGCCAGCAGTTGGGGAGGAACTAATGAAAAACTGTTTTTT. Its protein is CASSWGGTNEKLFF.